This is a list of T cell receptor beta chains from one sample in a study of identical twins. Each CDR3 protein gets one entry after TCRdb re-called the 5' RACE reads with MiXCR. The sample holds nearly 200,000 distinct CDR3 sequences, 15% to 20% seen once. These same data were also listed under a study on T cells expressing NK-cell markers.

The sample consisted of CD8+ T cells sorted from blood. These receptors all come from a woman aged 18-29 years in good health. The CDR3 runs from the conserved cysteine through the conserved F or W. D genes are given only for firm matches. Clone size, where shown, is once, few, many, or a class for clones that have expanded.

>TRBJ2-2|.|TRBD2|TRBV20-1
CSAGGSRPGTGELFF
TGCAGTGCCGGGGGGTCTCGGCCGGGGACCGGGGAGCTGTTTTTT
>TRBJ2-7|.|.|TRBV7-2
CASSSEGIVDEQYF
TGTGCCAGCAGCTCAGAGGGGATCGTCGACGAGCAGTACTTC
>TRBJ2-1|few|TRBD2|TRBV9
CASRSPSGYNEQFF
TGTGCCAGCAGGTCCCCTAGCGGGTACAATGAGCAGTTCTTC
>TRBJ1-1|few|.|TRBV7-9
CASSFSGLEAFF
TGTGCCAGCAGCTTTTCTGGGCTTGAAGCTTTCTTT
>TRBJ2-7|once|.|TRBV5-1
CASRWGTGPYEQYF
TGCGCCAGCAGATGGGGTACGGGCCCCTACGAGCAGTACTTC
>TRBJ2-1|.|.|TRBV19
CASSIDPPEISYNEQFF
TGTGCCAGTAGTATAGATCCCCCAGAAATCTCCTACAATGAGCAGTTCTTC
>TRBJ2-4|few|.|TRBV29-1
CSVGVGSKNIQYF
TGCAGCGTGGGGGTCGGGTCCAAAAACATTCAGTACTTC
>TRBJ2-5|few|.|TRBV27
CASSFLQGETQYF
TGTGCCAGCAGTTTTTTACAAGGAGAGACCCAGTACTTC
>TRBJ1-6|.|.|TRBV27
CASSLSSFGAMGGSPLHF
TGTGCCAGCAGTTTATCTTCTTTCGGGGCGATGGGGGGATCACCCCTCCACTTT
>TRBJ2-1|few|.|TRBV27
CASSSRRIEQFF
TGTGCCAGCAGTTCTAGAAGGATTGAGCAGTTCTTC
>TRBJ2-1|.|.|TRBV4-1
CASSQVPDNEQFF
TGCGCCAGCAGCCAAGTCCCTGATAATGAGCAGTTCTTC
>TRBJ2-5|many|TRBD1|TRBV29-1
CSVTGAKQETQYF
TGCAGCGTTACAGGGGCGAAGCAAGAGACCCAGTACTTC
>TRBJ1-5|few|TRBD1|TRBV27
CASSSLRTGLNQPQHF
TGTGCCAGCAGTTCGCTCCGGACAGGGCTGAATCAGCCCCAGCATTTT
>TRBJ2-7|.|TRBD2|TRBV7-9
CASSPPGLVGHEQYF
TGTGCCAGCAGCCCCCCAGGACTAGTGGGGCACGAGCAGTACTTC
>TRBJ2-7|few|TRBD1|TRBV9
CASSVGDSSSYEQYF
TGTGCCAGCAGCGTAGGGGACAGTTCGTCCTACGAGCAGTACTTC
>TRBJ2-3|few|TRBD2|TRBV12-3/TRBV12-4
CASISSTQTSGIDTQYF
TGTGCCAGCATTAGCTCCACTCAGACTAGCGGGATAGATACGCAGTATTTT
>TRBJ1-2|many|TRBD1|TRBV4-1
CASSQDPRGLGYTF
TGCGCCAGCAGCCAAGATCCCAGGGGGCTCGGCTACACCTTC
>TRBJ1-1|.|.|TRBV11-1
CASSFPQGTEAFF
TGTGCCAGCAGCTTCCCCCAGGGAACTGAAGCTTTCTTT
>TRBJ2-1|.|.|TRBV19
CASSVGQSSYNEQFF
TGTGCCAGTAGTGTCGGACAAAGCTCCTACAATGAGCAGTTCTTC
>TRBJ2-7|.|.|TRBV5-5
CASSQASGVSYEQYF
TGTGCCAGCAGCCAAGCAAGCGGTGTCTCCTACGAGCAGTACTTC
>TRBJ2-1|.|.|TRBV21-1
CASSKRPRGHGNEQFF
TGTGCCAGCAGCAAACGTCCCAGGGGGCATGGCAATGAGCAGTTCTTC
>TRBJ1-1|many|.|TRBV12-3/TRBV12-4
CASTGGAGKIEAFF
TGTGCCAGCACCGGGGGGGCAGGAAAAATTGAAGCTTTCTTT